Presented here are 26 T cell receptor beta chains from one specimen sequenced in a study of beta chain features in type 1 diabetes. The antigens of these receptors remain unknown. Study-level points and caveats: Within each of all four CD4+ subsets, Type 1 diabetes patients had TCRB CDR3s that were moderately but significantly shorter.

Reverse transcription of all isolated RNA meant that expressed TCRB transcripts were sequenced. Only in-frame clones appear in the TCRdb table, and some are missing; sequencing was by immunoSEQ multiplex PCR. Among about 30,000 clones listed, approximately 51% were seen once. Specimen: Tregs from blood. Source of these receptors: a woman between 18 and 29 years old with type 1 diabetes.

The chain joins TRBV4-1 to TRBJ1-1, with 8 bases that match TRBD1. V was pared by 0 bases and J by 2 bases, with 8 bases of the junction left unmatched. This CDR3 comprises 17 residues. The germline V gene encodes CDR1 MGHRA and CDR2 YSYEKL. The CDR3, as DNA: TGCGCCAGCAGCCAAGATCGTTTTGCAGGGGGCAACACTGAAGCTTTCTTT. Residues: CASSQDRFAGGNTEAFF.

The CDR3: CASKLAGLSFEQYF. The CDR3 bases are TGTGCCAGCAAATTAGCGGGACTTAGTTTCGAGCAGTACTTC. The chain links TRBV2 to TRBJ2-7, with 8 positions matching TRBD2. The CDR3 has 14 amino acids. With 7 bases clipped from V and 6 bases from J, the junction kept 11 bases outside the gene matches. CDR1 and CDR2 from the germline V gene are SNHLY and FYNNEI.

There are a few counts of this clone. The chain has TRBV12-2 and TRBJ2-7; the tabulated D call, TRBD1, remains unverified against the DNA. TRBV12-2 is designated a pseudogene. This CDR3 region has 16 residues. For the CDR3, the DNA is TGTGCAAGTCGCTTAGATAAGGGACAGGGAGACTACGAGCAGTACTTC. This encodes CASRLDKGQGDYEQYF.

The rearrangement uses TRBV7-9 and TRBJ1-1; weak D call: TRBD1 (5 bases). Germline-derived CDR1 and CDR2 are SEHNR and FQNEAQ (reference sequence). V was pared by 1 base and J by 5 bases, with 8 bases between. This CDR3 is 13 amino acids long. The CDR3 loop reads CASSLGQGTEAFF. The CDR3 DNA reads TGTGCCAGCAGCTTAGGGCAGGGTACTGAAGCTTTCTTT.

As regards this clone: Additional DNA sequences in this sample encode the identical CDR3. The CDR3 DNA reads TGTGCCTGGAGTGTGGGCAGGGGCACAGATACGCAGTATTTT. Protein product: CAWSVGRGTDTQYF. This chain links TRBV30 with TRBJ2-3; D is perhaps TRBD1 (5 bases). CDR3 length equals 14 residues. Trimming pared 0 bases from V and 1 base from J, leaving 8 bases between. The germline gives CDR1 GTSNPN, CDR2 SVGIG (reference sequence).

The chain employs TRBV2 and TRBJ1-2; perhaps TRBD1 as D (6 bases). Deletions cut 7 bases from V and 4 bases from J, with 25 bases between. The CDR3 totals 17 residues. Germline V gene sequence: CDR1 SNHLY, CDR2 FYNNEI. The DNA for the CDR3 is TGTGCCAGCAACCCCGCCGGGACACCAAGTAGTAGCTATGGCTACACCTTC. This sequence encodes CASNPAGTPSSSYGYTF. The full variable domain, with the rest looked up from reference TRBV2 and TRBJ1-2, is EPEVTQTPSHQVTQMGQEVILRCVPISNHLYFYWYRQILGQKVEFLVSFYNNEISEKSEIFDDQFSVERPDGSNFTLKIRSTKLEDSAMYFCASNPAGTPSSSYGYTFGSGTRLTVV.

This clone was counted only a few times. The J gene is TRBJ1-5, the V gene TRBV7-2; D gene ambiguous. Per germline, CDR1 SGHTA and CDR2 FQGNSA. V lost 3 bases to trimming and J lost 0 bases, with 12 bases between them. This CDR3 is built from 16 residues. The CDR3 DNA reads TGTGCCAGCAGCTTCTACCCGGGTGATAGCAATCAGCCCCAGCATTTT. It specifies CASSFYPGDSNQPQHF.

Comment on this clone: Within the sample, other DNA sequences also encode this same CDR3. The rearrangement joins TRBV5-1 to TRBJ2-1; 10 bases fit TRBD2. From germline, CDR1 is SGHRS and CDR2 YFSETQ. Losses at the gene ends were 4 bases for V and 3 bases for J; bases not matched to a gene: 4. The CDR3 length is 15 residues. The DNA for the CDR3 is TGCGCCAGCAGCCCTGGACTAGCGGACTACAATGAGCAGTTCTTC. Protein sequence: CASSPGLADYNEQFF. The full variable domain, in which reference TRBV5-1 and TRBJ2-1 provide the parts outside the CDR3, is KAGVTQTPRYLIKTRGQQVTLSCSPISGHRSVSWYQQTPGQGLQFLFEYFSETQRNKGNFPGRFSGRQFSNSRSEMNVSTLELGDSALYLCASSPGLADYNEQFFGPGTRLTVL.

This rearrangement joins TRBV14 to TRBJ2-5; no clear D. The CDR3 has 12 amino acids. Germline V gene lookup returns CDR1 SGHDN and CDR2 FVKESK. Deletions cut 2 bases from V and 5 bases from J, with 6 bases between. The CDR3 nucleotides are TGTGCCAGCAGCCAACTTCTCGAGACCCAGTACTTC. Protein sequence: CASSQLLETQYF.

CDR3 protein: CASSQSGGSGANVLTF. CDR3 DNA: TGTGCCAGCAGCCAGAGCGGGGGCTCTGGGGCCAACGTCCTGACTTTC. The chain combines TRBV7-3 with TRBJ2-6; 8 nucleotides match TRBD2. From germline, CDR1 is SGHTA and CDR2 FQGTGA. Unmatched junction bases numbered 3, after V lost 5 bases and J lost 0 bases. CDR3 length: 16 residues.

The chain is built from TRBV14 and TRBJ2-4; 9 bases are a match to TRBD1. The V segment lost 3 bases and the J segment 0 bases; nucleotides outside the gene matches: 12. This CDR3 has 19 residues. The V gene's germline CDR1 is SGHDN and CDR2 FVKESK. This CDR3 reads CASSQGILDRGVAKNIQYF. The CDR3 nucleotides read TGTGCCAGCAGCCAGGGGATACTGGACAGGGGAGTAGCCAAAAACATTCAGTACTTC. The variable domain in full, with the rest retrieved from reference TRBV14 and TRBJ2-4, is EAGVTQFPSHSVIEKGQTVTLRCDPISGHDNLYWYRRVMGKEIKFLLHFVKESKQDESGMPNNRFLAERTGGTYSTLKVQPAELEDSGVYFCASSQGILDRGVAKNIQYFGAGTRLSVL.

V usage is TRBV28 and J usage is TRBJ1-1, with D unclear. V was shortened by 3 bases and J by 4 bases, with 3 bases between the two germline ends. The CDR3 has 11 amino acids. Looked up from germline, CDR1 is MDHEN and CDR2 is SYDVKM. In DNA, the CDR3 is TGTGCCAGCAGTTTCTTCACTGAAGCTTTCTTT. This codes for CASSFFTEAFF.

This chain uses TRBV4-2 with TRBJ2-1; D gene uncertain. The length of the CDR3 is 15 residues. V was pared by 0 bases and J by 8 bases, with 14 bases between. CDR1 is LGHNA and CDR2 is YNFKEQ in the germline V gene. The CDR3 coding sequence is TGTGCCAGCAGCCAAGACCTCCTATTTAGCTATGAGCAGTTCTTC. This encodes CASSQDLLFSYEQFF.

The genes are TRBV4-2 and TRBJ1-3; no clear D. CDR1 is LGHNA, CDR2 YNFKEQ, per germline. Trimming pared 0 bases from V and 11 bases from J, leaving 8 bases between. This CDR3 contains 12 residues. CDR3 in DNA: TGTGCCAGCAGCCAAGATTCCCTTGCCATATATTTT. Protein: CASSQDSLAIYF.

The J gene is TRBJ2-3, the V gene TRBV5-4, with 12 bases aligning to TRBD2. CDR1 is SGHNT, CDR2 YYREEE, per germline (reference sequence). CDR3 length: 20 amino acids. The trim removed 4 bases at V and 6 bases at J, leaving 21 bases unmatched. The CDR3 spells CASSRDTSRMTSGSGDTQYF. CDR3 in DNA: TGTGCCAGCAGCCGGGACACTAGTAGGATGACTAGCGGGAGCGGGGATACGCAGTATTTT.

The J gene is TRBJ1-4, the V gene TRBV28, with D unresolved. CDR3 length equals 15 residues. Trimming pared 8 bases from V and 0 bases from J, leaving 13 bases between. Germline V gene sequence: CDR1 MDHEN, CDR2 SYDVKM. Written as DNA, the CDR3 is TGTGCCAGCGTGAGGCGGATCGCAACTAATGAAAAACTGTTTTTT. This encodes CASVRRIATNEKLFF.

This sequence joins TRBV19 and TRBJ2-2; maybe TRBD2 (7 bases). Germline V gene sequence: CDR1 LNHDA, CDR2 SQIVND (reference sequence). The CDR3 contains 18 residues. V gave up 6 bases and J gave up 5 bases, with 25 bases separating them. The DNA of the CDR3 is TGTGCCAGTAGCCTAGGAAGGGGGGGGATCTTTGGGACCGGGGAGCTGTTTTTT. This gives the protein CASSLGRGGIFGTGELFF.

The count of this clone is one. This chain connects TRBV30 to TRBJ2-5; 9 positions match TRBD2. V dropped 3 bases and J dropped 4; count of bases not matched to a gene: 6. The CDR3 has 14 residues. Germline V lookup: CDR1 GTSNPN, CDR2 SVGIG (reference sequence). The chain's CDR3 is CAWRSSGKRETQYF. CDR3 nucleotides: TGTGCCTGGAGATCTAGCGGGAAGAGAGAGACCCAGTACTTC.

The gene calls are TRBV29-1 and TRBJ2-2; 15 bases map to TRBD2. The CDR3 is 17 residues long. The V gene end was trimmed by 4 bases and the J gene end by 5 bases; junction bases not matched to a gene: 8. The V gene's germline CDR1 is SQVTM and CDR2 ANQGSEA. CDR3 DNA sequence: TGCAGCGTTGGCCCCCCGGGACTAGCGGGAGGAACCGGGGAGCTGTTTTTT. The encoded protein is CSVGPPGLAGGTGELFF.

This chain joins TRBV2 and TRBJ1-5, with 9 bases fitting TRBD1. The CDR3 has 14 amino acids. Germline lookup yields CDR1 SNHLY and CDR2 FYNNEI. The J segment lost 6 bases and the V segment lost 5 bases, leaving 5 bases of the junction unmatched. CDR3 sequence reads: CASSTLGQGQPQHF. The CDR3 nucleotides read TGTGCCAGCAGTACATTGGGACAGGGTCAGCCCCAGCATTTT.

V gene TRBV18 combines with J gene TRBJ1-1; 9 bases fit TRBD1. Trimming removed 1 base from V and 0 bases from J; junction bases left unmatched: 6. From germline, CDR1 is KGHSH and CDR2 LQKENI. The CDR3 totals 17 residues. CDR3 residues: CASSPLTQGAMNTEAFF. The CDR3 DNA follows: TGTGCCAGCTCACCACTTACACAGGGGGCTATGAACACTGAAGCTTTCTTT.

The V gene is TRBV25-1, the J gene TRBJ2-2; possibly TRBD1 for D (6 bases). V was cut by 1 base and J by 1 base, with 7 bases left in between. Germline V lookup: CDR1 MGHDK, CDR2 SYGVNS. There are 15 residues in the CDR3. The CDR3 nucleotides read TGTGCCAGCAGTGAATGGACAGTGAACACCGGGGAGCTGTTTTTT. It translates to CASSEWTVNTGELFF.

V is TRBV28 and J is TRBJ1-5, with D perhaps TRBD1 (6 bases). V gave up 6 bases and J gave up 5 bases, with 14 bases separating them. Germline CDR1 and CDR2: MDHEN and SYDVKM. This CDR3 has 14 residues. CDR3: CASSPGVPYQPQHF. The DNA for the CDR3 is TGTGCCAGCAGCCCAGGGGTTCCGTATCAGCCCCAGCATTTT.

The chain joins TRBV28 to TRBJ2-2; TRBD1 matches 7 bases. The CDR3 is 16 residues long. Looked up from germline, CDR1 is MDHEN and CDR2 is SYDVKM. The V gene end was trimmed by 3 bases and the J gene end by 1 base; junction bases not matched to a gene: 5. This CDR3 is CASSFRAGGNTGELFF. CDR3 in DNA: TGTGCCAGCAGTTTTAGGGCAGGGGGGAACACCGGGGAGCTGTTTTTT.

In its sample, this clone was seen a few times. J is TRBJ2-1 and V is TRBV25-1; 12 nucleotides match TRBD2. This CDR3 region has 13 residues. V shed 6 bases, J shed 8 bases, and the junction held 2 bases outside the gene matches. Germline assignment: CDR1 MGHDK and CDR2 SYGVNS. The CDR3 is CASRGLAGYEQFF. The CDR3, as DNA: TGTGCCAGCAGAGGACTAGCGGGATATGAGCAGTTCTTC.

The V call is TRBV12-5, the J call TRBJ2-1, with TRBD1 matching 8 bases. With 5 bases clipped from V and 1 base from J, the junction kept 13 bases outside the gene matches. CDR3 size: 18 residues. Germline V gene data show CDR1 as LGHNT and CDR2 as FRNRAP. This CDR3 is CASGVIRERQGSYNEQFF. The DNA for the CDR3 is TGTGCTAGTGGTGTTATAAGGGAAAGACAGGGGTCCTACAATGAGCAGTTCTTC. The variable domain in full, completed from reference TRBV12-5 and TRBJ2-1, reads DARVTQTPRHKVTEMGQEVTMRCQPILGHNTVFWYRQTMMQGLELLAYFRNRAPLDDSGMPKDRFSAEMPDATLATLKIQPSEPRDSAVYFCASGVIRERQGSYNEQFFGPGTRLTVL.